This entry describes one T cell receptor beta chain. The identical CDR3 is also encoded by other nucleotide sequences in the sample. Data came from immunoSEQ multiplex PCR; TCRdb stores just in-frame clones and leaves some out. The repertoire holds approximately 89,000 clones, about 90% seen once, with 5% to 5.5% in the top ten. Germline V gives CDR1 SEHNR, CDR2 FQNEAQ (reference sequence). This CDR3 has 13 amino acids. V was trimmed by 6 bases and J by 4 bases, leaving 10 bases between them. This sample was taken from a study of T cell responses to AZD1222 COVID-19 vaccine. Sequences were derived from peripheral blood, sampled on day 0 of AZD1222 vaccination. The clonotype originates from an adult in good health. This chain uses TRBV7-9 with TRBJ1-5; D is unresolved. CDR3 residues: CASSRQENQPQHF. The CDR3 nucleotides read TGTGCCAGCAGTCGCCAGGAGAATCAGCCCCAGCATTTT. Full variable domain (rest looked up from reference TRBV7-9 and TRBJ1-5): DTGVSQNPRHKITKRGQNVTFRCDPISEHNRLYWYRQTLGQGPEFLTYFQNEAQLEKSRLLSDRFSAERPKGSFSTLEIQRTEQGDSAMYLCASSRQENQPQHFGDGTRLSIL.